These 22 T cell receptor beta chains originate from one sample sequenced in a study of blood T cell repertoires in COVID-19 (dated by TCRdb to the early 2020s). The library was prepared using the immunoSEQ multiplex PCR assay. Sourced from immuneACCESS, this table was stored by TCRdb with only in-frame sequences that have V and J called. A share of the clones is absent; for the studies checked, an unresolved V gene accounts for under half, and the remainder has no known explanation. The sample contains about 270,000 clones, about 80% of them found a single time. The top ten constitute 7.5% to 9% of the sample. Sequenced sample: peripheral blood. All receptors come from a human donor in a cohort sampled during active COVID-19.

V gene TRBV6-5 combines with J gene TRBJ1-5; the match to TRBD1 covers 7 bases. Germline CDR1 MNHEY, CDR2 SVGAGI. CDR3 size: 16 residues. Losses at the gene ends were 4 bases for V and 4 bases for J; bases not matched to a gene: 10. The CDR3 nucleotides are TGTGCCAGCAGTTTAAATCCGGACAGGCCAAATCAGCCCCAGCATTTT. This gives the protein CASSLNPDRPNQPQHF.

The CDR3: CASSLRAGQGSGELFF. For the CDR3, the DNA is TGTGCCAGCAGTTTAAGGGCGGGACAGGGGAGCGGGGAGCTGTTTTTT. This chain joins TRBV28 and TRBJ2-2; 10 positions agree with TRBD1. CDR1 MDHEN and CDR2 SYDVKM come from the germline V gene. The V gene end was trimmed by 2 bases and the J gene end by 7 bases; junction bases not matched to a gene: 7. The CDR3 consists of 16 residues.

The chain joins TRBV7-3 to TRBJ2-2, with no clear D. Germline assignment: CDR1 SGHTA and CDR2 FQGTGA. V gave up 4 bases and J gave up 5 bases, with 11 bases separating them. The CDR3 totals 14 residues. The CDR3 is CASSSPGPTGELFF. Written as DNA, the CDR3 is TGTGCCAGCAGCTCACCGGGTCCAACCGGGGAGCTGTTTTTT. The full variable domain, its missing parts supplied by reference TRBV7-3 and TRBJ2-2, is GAGVSQTPSNKVTEKGKYVELRCDPISGHTALYWYRQSLGQGPEFLIYFQGTGAADDSGLPNDRFFAVRPEGSVSTLKIQRTERGDSAVYLCASSSPGPTGELFFGEGSRLTVL.

The chain carries TRBV4-1 and TRBJ1-4, with D perhaps TRBD1 (5 bases). Trimming cost V 4 bases and J 5 bases, with 17 bases left between them. Germline-derived CDR1 and CDR2 are MGHRA and YSYEKL. The CDR3 has 16 amino acids. The CDR3 DNA is TGCGCCAGCAGCCCCCGGCAGAACAAGGGGAATGAAAAACTGTTTTTT. As protein: CASSPRQNKGNEKLFF.

The V and J genes are TRBV28 and TRBJ1-2, with D possibly TRBD1 on 5 matching bases. CDR3 size: 15 residues. Germline CDR1 is MDHEN and CDR2 is SYDVKM. V shed 5 bases and J shed 3 bases, with 16 bases lying between them. CDR3: CASSPHGGTDYGYTF. Written as DNA, the CDR3 is TGTGCCAGCAGTCCCCATGGGGGGACGGACTATGGCTACACCTTC.

The chain uses TRBV5-4 and TRBJ2-1, with D perhaps matching TRBD1 (6 bases). The V gene lost 1 base and the J gene lost 6 bases, with 11 bases spanning the gap. CDR3 length: 14 amino acids. Germline V gene data show CDR1 as SGHNT and CDR2 as YYREEE (reference sequence). Here the CDR3 reads CASSLLLGGNEQFF. Written as DNA, the CDR3 is TGTGCCAGCAGCTTGTTACTAGGGGGCAATGAGCAGTTCTTC.

The chain recombines TRBV7-2 with TRBJ2-7; 7 positions match TRBD2. V gave up 2 bases and J gave up 2 bases; unmatched junction bases: 6. Germline CDR1 and CDR2: SGHTA and FQGNSA. This CDR3 is built from 15 residues. The chain's CDR3 is CASSLHTGGAYEQYF. In DNA form, the CDR3 reads TGTGCCAGCAGCTTACACACGGGGGGAGCCTACGAGCAGTACTTC.

The chain joins TRBV23-1 to TRBJ1-2; 10 bases fit TRBD1. TRBV23-1 is an ORF for which the function is uncertain. The length of the CDR3 is 15 residues. After removal of 0 bases from V and 4 bases from J, the junction contained 2 bases not matched to a gene. This CDR3 reads CASSQSGTGAYGYTF. CDR3 in DNA: TGCGCCAGCAGTCAATCCGGGACAGGGGCCTATGGCTACACCTTC.

This chain uses TRBV9 with TRBJ2-3, with a tentative D call TRBD1 (5 bases). The CDR3 has 16 residues. The germline V gene encodes CDR1 SGDLS and CDR2 YYNGEE. V lost 4 bases to trimming and J lost 4 bases, with 19 bases between them. CDR3 coding DNA: TGTGCCAGCAGCCTTGAAGGGGATAGTATATCAGATACGCAGTATTTT. Translation gives CASSLEGDSISDTQYF.

The V call is TRBV3-1 (or the pseudogene TRBV3-2), the J call TRBJ2-7; 14 nucleotides align to TRBD2. The CDR3 length is 17 residues. The V gene end was trimmed by 4 bases and the J gene end by 0 bases; junction bases not matched to a gene: 5. Germline assignment: CDR1 LGHDT and CDR2 YNNKEL (reference sequence). CDR3 loop: CASSRRGTSGGSYEQYF. The CDR3 DNA is TGTGCCAGCAGCCGCAGGGGGACTAGCGGGGGCTCCTACGAGCAGTACTTC.

This clone was seen only a few times. The chain uses TRBV5-1 and TRBJ2-5; TRBD2 matches at 12 bases. Germline trimming cut 4 bases from V and 1 base from J; bases unmatched to any gene: 5. This CDR3 has 16 residues. Per the germline V gene, CDR1 is SGHRS and CDR2 is YFSETQ. Written as DNA, the CDR3 is TGCGCCAGCAGCCCGGGACTAGCGGGTCCCCAAGAGACCCAGTACTTC. Its protein is CASSPGLAGPQETQYF. Looking up the rest from reference TRBV5-1 and TRBJ2-5 gives the full variable domain: KAGVTQTPRYLIKTRGQQVTLSCSPISGHRSVSWYQQTPGQGLQFLFEYFSETQRNKGNFPGRFSGRQFSNSRSEMNVSTLELGDSALYLCASSPGLAGPQETQYFGPGTRLLVL.

The chain is built from TRBV15 and TRBJ2-1; 8 positions match TRBD2. Trimming at V came to 5 bases and at J to 0 bases, leaving 3 bases not matched to a gene. The CDR3 runs to 15 residues. Germline assignment: CDR1 LNHNV and CDR2 YYDKDF (reference sequence). CDR3 DNA sequence: TGTGCCACCAGCCCAAGCGGGAGCTCCTACAATGAGCAGTTCTTC. Residues: CATSPSGSSYNEQFF.

The chain combines TRBV12-5 with TRBJ2-7; 9 bases fit TRBD2. The germline V gene has CDR1 LGHNT and CDR2 FRNRAP. Trimming at V came to 2 bases and at J to 0 bases, leaving 2 bases not matched to a gene. The CDR3 spans 15 residues. CDR3 DNA sequence: TGTGCTAGTGGTTTGCGACTAGCGGCCTCCTACGAGCAGTACTTC. This translates into CASGLRLAASYEQYF.

This chain links TRBV28 with TRBJ1-2, with 8 positions matching TRBD1. V lost 5 bases and J lost 4; bases outside the gene matches: 12. Germline values: CDR1 MDHEN, CDR2 SYDVKM. This CDR3 spans 16 amino acids. CDR3 DNA: TGTGCCAGCAGTGATCCCAGGGGGCCCCGGAGCTATGGCTACACCTTC. This gives the protein CASSDPRGPRSYGYTF.

This chain uses TRBV2 with TRBJ1-1, with D possibly matching TRBD1 (5 bases). CDR1 SNHLY and CDR2 FYNNEI come from the germline V gene. The CDR3 totals 14 residues. V was trimmed by 1 base and J by 8 bases, leaving 14 bases between them. This chain's CDR3 is CASSEGRVQTEAFF. The CDR3 DNA reads TGTGCCAGCAGTGAAGGCAGGGTTCAAACCGAAGCTTTCTTT.

The V gene is TRBV14, the J gene TRBJ1-1; D gene uncertain. V lost 2 bases to trimming and J lost 6 bases, with 4 bases between them. The CDR3 is 11 residues long. Germline CDR1 SGHDN, CDR2 FVKESK. The DNA for the CDR3 is TGTGCCAGCAGCCAACTTTCTGAAGCTTTCTTT. Its translation: CASSQLSEAFF.

The CDR3 DNA is TGTGCCAGCAGCTTGTTGGGCAGGGAATCTGGAAACACCATATATTTT. Translating it yields CASSLLGRESGNTIYF. The chain couples TRBV5-6 to TRBJ1-3; TRBD1 might be the D (5 bases). The germline V gene encodes CDR1 SGHDT and CDR2 YYEEEE. The CDR3 length is 16 residues. V lost 1 base to trimming and J lost 1 base, with 12 bases between them.

J is TRBJ2-2 and V is TRBV4-1, with 16 positions matching TRBD2. The germline V gene encodes CDR1 MGHRA and CDR2 YSYEKL. Germline trimming cut 1 base from V and 5 bases from J; bases unmatched to any gene: 13. The CDR3 length is 21 residues. The CDR3 region has the DNA TGCGCCAGCAGCCAAGCACCCGGGACTAGCGGGAGGGCCCGGGGAACCGGGGAGCTGTTTTTT. Its translation: CASSQAPGTSGRARGTGELFF.

The rearrangement joins TRBV5-1 to TRBJ2-1, with D tentatively TRBD2 (6 bases). This CDR3 region has 15 residues. V was clipped by 5 bases and J by 0 bases, with 12 bases between them. Germline lookup yields CDR1 SGHRS and CDR2 YFSETQ. The CDR3 spells CASRSGALSYNEQFF. As DNA, the CDR3 is TGCGCCAGCAGGTCGGGAGCCCTCTCCTACAATGAGCAGTTCTTC.

Only one count was recorded for this clone. V is TRBV3-1 (or the pseudogene TRBV3-2) and J is TRBJ1-6; maybe TRBD1 (6 bases). V gave up 3 bases and J gave up 9 bases, with 15 bases separating them. Germline V gene data show CDR1 as LGHDT and CDR2 as YNNKEL (reference sequence). The CDR3 contains 15 residues. CDR3 sequence: CASSHGQTIGSPLHF. The CDR3 DNA reads as TGTGCCAGCAGCCATGGACAGACCATAGGTTCACCCCTCCACTTT.

The chain couples TRBV18 to TRBJ2-6; D is uncertain. V was trimmed by 9 bases and J by 0 bases, leaving 9 bases between them. Germline assignment: CDR1 KGHSH and CDR2 LQKENI. The CDR3 contains 14 residues. The CDR3 reads CASNPDSGANVLTF. CDR3 in DNA: TGTGCCAGTAATCCAGACTCTGGGGCCAACGTCCTGACTTTC.

The CDR3 region is CASSLGSSGRHYDTQYF. The CDR3 coding sequence is TGCGCCAGCAGCTTGGGTTCTAGCGGGCGGCATTATGATACGCAGTATTTT. V and J are TRBV5-1 and TRBJ2-3; 8 nucleotides line up with TRBD2. The CDR3 is 17 residues long. J gave up 6 bases and V 0 bases, and 12 bases lay outside the gene matches. CDR1 is SGHRS and CDR2 is YFSETQ in the germline V gene.